The next 21 T cell receptor beta chains were all read from a single sample in a study of blood T cell repertoires in COVID-19. TCRdb's copy holds only in-frame clones and misses some; the assay was immunoSEQ multiplex PCR. The data hold approximately 120,000 clones, with over 65% observed a single time. Sequences were obtained from peripheral blood. These receptors originate from a woman aged 55-70 years with acute or convalescent COVID-19.

The rearrangement links TRBV7-2 to TRBJ2-5, with TRBD2 as a possible D gene (6 bases). V was clipped by 1 base and J by 3 bases, with 12 bases between them. CDR3 length equals 15 residues. Germline CDR1 reads SGHTA; CDR2 reads FQGNSA. CDR3 coding DNA: TGTGCCAGCAGCTTAGGACTCCGGGGGAAAGAGACCCAGTACTTC. Protein sequence: CASSLGLRGKETQYF.

This clone was detected ten times or more. The chain carries TRBV11-2 and TRBJ1-2; D remains unclear. CDR1 and CDR2 from the germline V gene are SGHAT and FQNNGV. This CDR3 has 11 amino acids. The DNA of the CDR3 is TGTGTTGTTAGAGAGAACTATGGCTACACCTTC. Amino acid sequence: CVVRENYGYTF.

The chain joins TRBV3-1 (or the pseudogene TRBV3-2) to TRBJ2-7; TRBD1 is a possible D gene (5 bases). The germline V and J ends were trimmed by 0 bases and 6 bases, with 9 bases remaining between them. CDR1 is LGHDT and CDR2 is YNNKEL in the germline V gene (reference sequence). CDR3 length: 13 residues. The chain's CDR3 is CASSQDRVAEQYF. CDR3 DNA sequence: TGTGCCAGCAGCCAAGACAGGGTGGCCGAGCAGTACTTC.

The genes are TRBV2 and TRBJ1-1; TRBD1 agrees at 7 bases. This CDR3 has 16 residues. Germline V gene sequence: CDR1 SNHLY, CDR2 FYNNEI. J was trimmed by 2 bases and V by 6 bases; bases with no gene match: 12. CDR3 sequence: CASRPPGDRHNTEAFF. CDR3 DNA sequence: TGTGCCAGCAGACCCCCCGGGGACAGACATAACACTGAAGCTTTCTTT. The full variable domain, its missing parts supplied by reference TRBV2 and TRBJ1-1, is EPEVTQTPSHQVTQMGQEVILRCVPISNHLYFYWYRQILGQKVEFLVSFYNNEISEKSEIFDDQFSVERPDGSNFTLKIRSTKLEDSAMYFCASRPPGDRHNTEAFFGQGTRLTVV.

This rearrangement joins TRBV18 to TRBJ1-5; 8 bases map to TRBD1. CDR1 and CDR2 from the germline V gene are KGHSH and LQKENI. This CDR3 is built from 14 residues. Unmatched junction bases numbered 0, after V lost 4 bases and J lost 1 base. This CDR3 is CASSRQGSNQPQHF. The CDR3 nucleotides are TGTGCCAGCTCACGACAGGGGAGCAATCAGCCCCAGCATTTT.

The V call is TRBV5-1, the J call TRBJ1-3; no clear D gene. V lost 5 bases, J lost 1 base, and 16 bases lay in between. Germline lookup yields CDR1 SGHRS and CDR2 YFSETQ. This CDR3 has 16 residues. The CDR3 loop is CASRLQPSGSGNTIYF. CDR3 DNA: TGCGCCAGCAGACTCCAGCCCAGCGGATCTGGAAACACCATATATTTT.

The chain combines TRBV6-1 with TRBJ1-2; possibly TRBD1 for D (5 bases). The CDR3 extends over 14 amino acids. The V gene lost 1 base and the J gene lost 3 bases, with 9 bases spanning the gap. Germline CDR1 and CDR2: MNHNS and SASEGT. This CDR3 reads CASSEGTSHYGYTF. The CDR3 DNA is TGTGCCAGCAGTGAAGGGACATCGCACTATGGCTACACCTTC.

V is TRBV9 and J is TRBJ1-1; 8 bases match TRBD1. The CDR3 has 13 amino acids. CDR1 SGDLS and CDR2 YYNGEE come from the germline V gene. Trimming cost V 0 bases and J 12 bases; bases outside gene matches: 7. The CDR3 region has the DNA TGTGCCAGCAGCGTAGATTGGACAGGGAAAACTTTCTTT. Its translation: CASSVDWTGKTFF.

CDR3 sequence reads: CATSRDPEGTVEAFF. The CDR3 DNA sequence: TGTGCCACCAGCAGAGACCCGGAGGGGACAGTTGAAGCTTTCTTT. V and J are TRBV15 and TRBJ1-1, with TRBD1 matching over 7 bases. Germline V CDR1 and CDR2: LNHNV, YYDKDF (reference sequence). CDR3 length: 15 residues. V lost 0 bases, J lost 7 bases, and 8 bases stayed unmatched. The complete variable domain, with remaining parts taken from reference TRBV15 and TRBJ1-1, reads DAMVIQNPRYQVTQFGKPVTLSCSQTLNHNVMYWYQQKSSQAPKLLFHYYDKDFNNEADTPDNFQSRRPNTSFCFLDIRSPGLGDTAMYLCATSRDPEGTVEAFFGQGTRLTVV.

The gene calls are TRBV4-1 and TRBJ2-3; no clear D. The CDR3 runs 16 residues. Germline values: CDR1 MGHRA, CDR2 YSYEKL. Deletions cut 4 bases from V and 1 base from J, with 15 bases between. In nucleotides, the CDR3 is TGCGCCAGCAGCCGCCGAAGTGAGGCGCGCACAGATACGCAGTATTTT. It specifies CASSRRSEARTDTQYF.

This rearrangement joins TRBV19 to TRBJ2-3, with 11 bases lining up with TRBD2. The CDR3 spans 17 residues. V lost 1 base to trimming and J lost 4 bases; unmatched junction nucleotides: 7. In germline, CDR1 is LNHDA, CDR2 SQIVND (reference sequence). The chain's CDR3 is CASSIATSGSRADTQYF. The CDR3 DNA follows: TGTGCCAGTAGTATAGCCACTAGCGGGAGTCGGGCAGATACGCAGTATTTT.

V and J are TRBV28 and TRBJ1-5; the match to TRBD1 covers 10 bases. The CDR3 sequence is 14 residues long. Trimming took 5 bases from V and 6 from J; bases not matched to a gene: 4. CDR1 and CDR2 from the germline V gene are MDHEN and SYDVKM. The CDR3 bases are TGTGCCAGCAGTCAGGGACAGGGGAGTCAGCCCCAGCATTTT. Its translation is CASSQGQGSQPQHF.

The chain joins TRBV3-1 (or the pseudogene TRBV3-2) to TRBJ1-2, with D tentatively TRBD1 (6 bases). The germline V gene encodes CDR1 LGHDT and CDR2 YNNKEL (reference sequence). The germline V and J ends were trimmed by 1 base and 10 bases, with 13 bases remaining between them. The CDR3 runs 13 residues. Here the CDR3 reads CASSQGGQKAYTF. The CDR3 DNA follows: TGTGCCAGCAGCCAAGGTGGACAGAAGGCCTACACCTTC.

DNA for the CDR3: TGTGCCAGCAATAGAGAGCGAGGTACAGATACGCAGTATTTT. Translated: CASNRERGTDTQYF. This chain uses TRBV6-5 with TRBJ2-3; no firm D call. CDR3 length: 14 residues. The germline CDR1 and CDR2 sequences are MNHEY and SVGAGI. Trimming cost V 7 bases and J 3 bases, with 14 bases left between them.

This sequence joins TRBV7-9 and TRBJ1-6; 7 bases fit TRBD1. The junction had 11 bases not matched to a gene; V was cut back by 5 bases and J by 7 bases. This CDR3 has 16 amino acids. Germline V gene sequence: CDR1 SEHNR, CDR2 FQNEAQ (reference sequence). CDR3 sequence: CASSTQQGSRNSPLHF. The CDR3 bases are TGTGCCAGCAGCACACAACAGGGGTCACGAAATTCACCCCTCCACTTT.

The chain has TRBV18 and TRBJ2-7; no firm D call. This CDR3 has 14 amino acids. Germline V lookup: CDR1 KGHSH, CDR2 LQKENI. V shed 0 bases and J shed 4 bases, with 10 bases lying between them. This CDR3 reads CASSPPGSKYEQYF. CDR3 DNA: TGTGCCAGCTCACCACCCGGGTCTAAGTACGAGCAGTACTTC.

This chain links TRBV21-1 with TRBJ1-2; the table gives TRBD1 as D, unverified against the DNA. TRBV21-1 is given as a pseudogene. The CDR3 is 14 amino acids. Here the CDR3 DNA reads TGTGCCAGCAGTCCCTGGTGGCAGTTCTATGGCTACACCTTC. Protein: CASSPWWQFYGYTF.

V usage is TRBV6-5 and J usage is TRBJ1-2, with TRBD1 as a possible D gene (6 bases). Germline lookup yields CDR1 MNHEY and CDR2 SVGAGI. This CDR3 contains 14 residues. V was cut by 2 bases and J by 5 bases, with 12 bases left in between. CDR3 protein: CASSYTGRGYGYTF. In DNA, the CDR3 is TGTGCCAGCAGTTACACGGGGAGGGGGTATGGCTACACCTTC.

V gene TRBV18 combines with J gene TRBJ2-1; D perhaps matches TRBD1 (5 bases). CDR1 is KGHSH, CDR2 LQKENI, per germline. V lost 10 bases to trimming and J lost 0 bases, with 13 bases between them. The CDR3 has 14 residues. The CDR3 is CATRQKVSYNEQFF. As DNA, the CDR3 is TGTGCCACCCGACAGAAAGTCTCCTACAATGAGCAGTTCTTC.

This chain connects TRBV3-1 (or the pseudogene TRBV3-2) to TRBJ2-3; TRBD2 agrees at 10 bases. V shed 4 bases, J shed 10 bases, and the junction held 8 bases outside the gene matches. The germline V gene has CDR1 LGHDT and CDR2 YNNKEL (reference sequence). This CDR3 region has 14 residues. CDR3 in amino acids: CASSLLAGLPAQYF. CDR3 DNA: TGTGCCAGCAGCCTACTAGCGGGGCTCCCAGCGCAGTATTTT.

This clone has only one observation. V and J are TRBV7-8 and TRBJ2-2; 12 bases align to TRBD2. The CDR3 is 16 amino acids. Germline V gene lookup returns CDR1 SGHVS and CDR2 FQNEAQ. V shed 4 bases and J 8 bases; nucleotides not matched to a gene: 8. The CDR3 nucleotides read TGTGCCAGCAGCTCTGGGACTAGCGGGCTACAGGGGGAGCTGTTTTTT. This codes for CASSSGTSGLQGELFF.